These 11 T cell receptor beta chains were all obtained from the same sample, sequenced in a study of T cell responses to AZD1222 COVID-19 vaccine. Repertoires were generated with immunoSEQ multiplex PCR, while TCRdb's copy carries only in-frame clones and drops some. The sample includes 100,000 to 150,000 clones, about 88% seen only once; the top ten take less than 30%. This sample comprised peripheral blood, obtained on day 0 of AZD1222 vaccination. The receptors were gathered from an adult in good health.

The DNA of the CDR3 is TGTGCCAGCAGTCCCCGGGACAGGGGGCGGCCCAACTATGGCTACACCTTC. Translated, it gives CASSPRDRGRPNYGYTF. This chain joins TRBV6-2 or TRBV6-3 and TRBJ1-2, with 12 nucleotides matching TRBD1. V gave up 5 bases and J gave up 2 bases; unmatched junction bases: 9. The CDR3 contains 17 residues. CDR1 MNHEY and CDR2 SVGEGT come from the germline V gene.

The genes are TRBV29-1 and TRBJ1-3; no firm D call. CDR1 and CDR2 (germline): SQVTM, ANQGSEA. This CDR3 spans 10 amino acids. V was shortened by 5 bases and J by 6 bases, with 5 bases between the two germline ends. The CDR3 reads CSVRENTIYF. As DNA, the CDR3 is TGCAGCGTTCGGGAAAACACCATATATTTT.

The chain's CDR3 is CSVGPGPKNTEAFF. The DNA of the CDR3 is TGCAGCGTAGGCCCGGGACCGAAGAACACTGAAGCTTTCTTT. The J gene is TRBJ1-1, the V gene TRBV29-1; the D gene is possibly TRBD1 (5 bases). The CDR3 loop spans 14 amino acids. The germline V and J ends were trimmed by 6 bases and 1 base, with 15 bases remaining between them. Germline values: CDR1 SQVTM, CDR2 ANQGSEA.

This rearrangement joins TRBV12-3 or TRBV12-4 to TRBJ1-3; TRBD1 agrees at 8 bases. The CDR3 is 13 residues long. The V gene end was trimmed by 10 bases and the J gene end by 2 bases; junction bases not matched to a gene: 4. The CDR3 DNA follows: TGTGCCATCCAGACAGGGGCTGGAAACACCATATATTTT. As protein: CAIQTGAGNTIYF.

This sequence joins TRBV10-3 and TRBJ2-1; 12 nucleotides agree with TRBD2. The junction had 7 bases not matched to a gene; V was cut back by 4 bases and J by 0 bases. CDR3 size: 18 residues. Germline loops: CDR1 ENHRY, CDR2 SYGVKD. As DNA, the CDR3 is TGTGCCATCAGTGGTCTAGCGGGGGGGAAGAGCTCCTACAATGAGCAGTTCTTC. It translates to CAISGLAGGKSSYNEQFF.

This clone was seen a single time. The CDR3 DNA reads TGTGCCAGCAGCTTAGGAGGTCCGAACACCATATATTTT. Protein sequence: CASSLGGPNTIYF. This rearrangement joins TRBV7-9 to TRBJ1-3; D gene uncertain. CDR3 size: 13 residues. CDR1 is SEHNR and CDR2 is FQNEAQ in the germline V gene (reference sequence). V lost 1 base to trimming and J lost 7 bases, with 8 bases between them.

The J gene is TRBJ2-6, the V gene TRBV19, with D uncertain. This CDR3 comprises 16 residues. Trimming pared 1 base from V and 2 bases from J, leaving 9 bases between. Looked up from germline, CDR1 is LNHDA and CDR2 is SQIVND (reference sequence). The CDR3 DNA follows: TGTGCCAGTAGTATAGGTGTTAGGGCTGGGGCCAACGTCCTGACTTTC. Its protein product is CASSIGVRAGANVLTF.

The chain joins TRBV10-3 to TRBJ2-3; a possible D gene is TRBD1 (7 bases). Germline CDR1 reads ENHRY; CDR2 reads SYGVKD. The CDR3 has 14 residues. V lost 9 bases, J lost 0 bases, and 13 bases lay in between. Written as DNA, the CDR3 is TGTGCCATATCAGGGGGACTTAGCACAGATACGCAGTATTTT. It yields the protein CAISGGLSTDTQYF.

This clone was counted only a few times. The chain couples TRBV6-5 to TRBJ2-6, with unresolved D. The CDR3 loop spans 15 amino acids. V shed 7 bases and J shed 4 bases, with 14 bases lying between them. Germline CDR1 MNHEY, CDR2 SVGAGI. The CDR3 bases are TGTGCCAGCACTACGCCGGTATCAGGGGCCAACGTCCTGACTTTC. Amino acids: CASTTPVSGANVLTF.

This sequence joins TRBV2 and TRBJ2-7; perhaps TRBD1 as D (6 bases). The V end was cut by 2 bases, the J end by 2 bases, with 13 bases between. The CDR3 loop spans 15 amino acids. Germline V gene data show CDR1 as SNHLY and CDR2 as FYNNEI. In DNA form, the CDR3 reads TGTGCCAGCAGTGAAAATACAGGGTTTACCTACGAGCAGTACTTC. Its translation: CASSENTGFTYEQYF.

J is TRBJ1-1 and V is TRBV12-3 or TRBV12-4; D remains ambiguous. The germline V and J ends were trimmed by 3 bases and 2 bases, with 4 bases remaining between them. The CDR3 runs 12 residues. The DNA for the CDR3 is TGTGCCAGCAGTTTCCCTAACACTGAAGCTTTCTTT. This gives the protein CASSFPNTEAFF.